This entry lists 26 T cell receptor beta chains sequenced from one sample in a study of CD8 T cells in Susac syndrome. Random-hexamer reverse transcription was applied to roughly 0.45 to 1 ug RNA. MiXCR was run by TCRdb on the immunoSEQ multiplex PCR reads, yielding one entry per CDR3 protein. Found here are about 200,000 distinct CDR3 sequences, about 94% of them singletons; the top ten hold about 0.15%. The specimen was CD8+ T cells from PBMCs. The receptor set was obtained from a human donor with multiple sclerosis.

This sequence joins TRBV27 and TRBJ1-5; D not certain. This CDR3 has 13 amino acids. Trimming took 0 bases from V and 7 from J, leaving 7 bases between them. CDR1 and CDR2 from the germline V gene are MNHEY and SMNVEV (reference sequence). CDR3 sequence (DNA): TGTGCCAGCAGTTTATCGGTCCTGCAGCCCCAGCATTTT. As protein: CASSLSVLQPQHF.

The chain links TRBV2 to TRBJ1-1; D is ambiguous. The germline gives CDR1 SNHLY, CDR2 FYNNEI. CDR3 size: 11 residues. Trimming took 1 base from V and 11 from J, leaving 8 bases between them. CDR3 DNA sequence: TGTGCCAGCAGTGAAGATCTCAACGCTTTCTTT. Protein: CASSEDLNAFF. The variable domain in full, with the rest retrieved from reference TRBV2 and TRBJ1-1, is EPEVTQTPSHQVTQMGQEVILRCVPISNHLYFYWYRQILGQKVEFLVSFYNNEISEKSEIFDDQFSVERPDGSNFTLKIRSTKLEDSAMYFCASSEDLNAFFGQGTRLTVV.

V and J are TRBV7-9 and TRBJ2-5, with a weak D call TRBD2 (5 bases). Deletions cut 5 bases from V and 5 bases from J, with 18 bases between. The CDR3 runs to 15 residues. The germline V gene has CDR1 SEHNR and CDR2 FQNEAQ (reference sequence). In DNA, the CDR3 is TGTGCCAGCAGCCTTGATACTAGTAGTTGGGAGACCCAGTACTTC. Translated, it gives CASSLDTSSWETQYF.

This chain connects TRBV5-6 to TRBJ1-1; 7 positions match TRBD1. Trimming cost V 0 bases and J 6 bases; bases outside gene matches: 8. The length of the CDR3 is 15 residues. Germline V gives CDR1 SGHDT, CDR2 YYEEEE. This CDR3 is CASSLDSGDSAEAFF. CDR3 sequence (DNA): TGTGCCAGCAGCTTGGATAGTGGGGACAGTGCTGAAGCTTTCTTT.

V and J are TRBV2 and TRBJ1-4; D remains unclear. The V gene's germline CDR1 is SNHLY and CDR2 FYNNEI. This CDR3 is built from 15 residues. Trimming pared 3 bases from V and 7 bases from J, leaving 15 bases between. CDR3 sequence reads: CASSDLEERGEKLFF. As DNA, the CDR3 is TGTGCCAGCAGTGATCTGGAGGAGCGGGGTGAAAAACTGTTTTTT.

This sequence joins TRBV9 and TRBJ1-2; 7 positions match TRBD1. Germline lookup yields CDR1 SGDLS and CDR2 YYNGEE. The CDR3 is 14 residues long. V trimming: 4 bases; J trimming: 5 bases; junction bases outside the gene matches: 8. CDR3 sequence reads: CASSSTRGLYGYTF. CDR3 bases: TGTGCCAGCAGCTCTACCAGGGGGTTGTATGGCTACACCTTC.

V usage is TRBV20-1 and J usage is TRBJ2-7; tentative D call: TRBD1 (5 bases). The germline gives CDR1 DFQATT, CDR2 SNEGSKA (reference sequence). V was shortened by 0 bases and J by 5 bases, with 17 bases between the two germline ends. The CDR3 sequence is 15 residues long. DNA of the CDR3: TGCAGTGCTAGAGAAGGAGAGGCAGGGAAGGACGAGCAGTACTTC. Translated, it gives CSAREGEAGKDEQYF.

This chain links TRBV30 with TRBJ2-7; TRBD2 might be the D (5 bases). The V gene lost 6 bases and the J gene lost 2 bases, with 11 bases spanning the gap. This CDR3 contains 12 residues. CDR1 and CDR2 (germline): GTSNPN, SVGIG (reference sequence). The CDR3 DNA reads as TGTGCCTGTTCGGACTTAACCTACGAGCAGTACTTC. Protein sequence: CACSDLTYEQYF.

The chain couples TRBV4-1 to TRBJ2-7; TRBD2 is a possible D gene (6 bases). The CDR3 covers 15 residues. The V and J ends lost 3 bases and 3 bases respectively, with 15 bases between them. Germline CDR1 reads MGHRA; CDR2 reads YSYEKL. This CDR3 is CASSHGLGGNYEQYF. The CDR3 nucleotides read TGCGCCAGCAGCCACGGATTGGGGGGTAACTACGAGCAGTACTTC.

The V call is TRBV24-1, the J call TRBJ2-2; perhaps TRBD2 as D (5 bases). The CDR3 extends over 14 amino acids. CDR1 and CDR2 from the germline V gene are KGHDR and SFDVKD. The germline V and J ends were trimmed by 6 bases and 6 bases, with 13 bases remaining between them. The CDR3 coding sequence is TGTGCCACCAGTCCTCGGCTAGCTGCCGGGGAGCTGTTTTTT. It translates to CATSPRLAAGELFF.

V is TRBV15 and J is TRBJ2-1; the D is unclear. Germline CDR1 reads LNHNV; CDR2 reads YYDKDF (reference sequence). Between the trimmed V and J ends, which lost 1 base and 8 bases, there was a span of 6 bases. This CDR3 has 12 amino acids. The CDR3 nucleotides read TGTGCCACCAGCAGAGTTATGTATGAGCAGTTCTTC. This encodes CATSRVMYEQFF.

V and J are TRBV9 and TRBJ2-7, with TRBD1 identical over 7 bases. J gave up 2 bases and V 0 bases, and 5 bases lay outside the gene matches. There are 15 residues in the CDR3. The V gene's germline CDR1 is SGDLS and CDR2 YYNGEE. The CDR3 DNA sequence: TGTGCCAGCAGCGTAGGGACAGGAACTGCCTACGAGCAGTACTTC. It codes for CASSVGTGTAYEQYF.

The chain uses TRBV7-9 and TRBJ1-2, with TRBD1 as a possible D gene (6 bases). The CDR3 contains 14 residues. Germline CDR1 SEHNR, CDR2 FQNEAQ (reference sequence). Trimming removed 5 bases from V and 2 bases from J, with 12 bases in between. The CDR3: CASSGGRLNYGYTF. The DNA for the CDR3 is TGTGCCAGCAGCGGGGGGCGGCTGAACTATGGCTACACCTTC. Together with reference TRBV7-9 and TRBJ1-2, the CDR3 gives the full variable domain: DTGVSQNPRHKITKRGQNVTFRCDPISEHNRLYWYRQTLGQGPEFLTYFQNEAQLEKSRLLSDRFSAERPKGSFSTLEIQRTEQGDSAMYLCASSGGRLNYGYTFGSGTRLTVV.

This clonotype was seen only a few times. The chain uses TRBV12-3 or TRBV12-4 and TRBJ2-3; no clear D gene. The CDR3 has 12 residues. V shed 7 bases and J shed 1 base, with 6 bases lying between them. The CDR3 loop is CASNPGTDTQYF. Here the CDR3 DNA reads TGTGCCAGCAATCCTGGCACAGATACGCAGTATTTT.

V and J are TRBV3-1 and TRBJ2-2; possibly TRBD2 for D (5 bases). Trimming took off 5 bases at V and 5 bases at J, with 12 bases between the two ends. This CDR3 region has 14 residues. From germline, CDR1 is LGHDT and CDR2 YNNKEL (reference sequence). The CDR3 spells CASSVKDLTGELFF. The CDR3 nucleotides are TGTGCCAGCAGCGTAAAGGACTTGACCGGGGAGCTGTTTTTT.

The CDR3 spells CASSGAGEAFF. Written as DNA, the CDR3 is TGTGCCAGCAGCGGAGCGGGTGAAGCTTTCTTT. This chain connects TRBV9 to TRBJ1-1, with D hard to call. Germline CDR1 reads SGDLS; CDR2 reads YYNGEE. The CDR3 contains 11 residues. V lost 3 bases, J lost 7 bases, and 7 bases lay in between.

The chain recombines TRBV2 with TRBJ2-6; D is undetermined. Per germline, CDR1 SNHLY and CDR2 FYNNEI. V was shortened by 4 bases and J by 14 bases, with 9 bases between the two germline ends. This CDR3 has 11 residues. The CDR3 protein is CASSVSPILTF. The CDR3 DNA reads TGTGCCAGCAGTGTTTCCCCTATCCTGACTTTC. The whole variable domain, filled in from reference TRBV2 and TRBJ2-6, reads EPEVTQTPSHQVTQMGQEVILRCVPISNHLYFYWYRQILGQKVEFLVSFYNNEISEKSEIFDDQFSVERPDGSNFTLKIRSTKLEDSAMYFCASSVSPILTFGAGSRLTVL.

The rearrangement joins TRBV12-3 or TRBV12-4 to TRBJ2-1, with D perhaps given as TRBD1 or TRBD2 (5 bases each). This CDR3 has 15 residues. V was trimmed by 0 bases and J by 8 bases, leaving 14 bases between them. CDR3 DNA: TGTGCCAGCAGTTTAGCGCCCGGGACGGTCCATGAGCAGTTCTTC. Translating it yields CASSLAPGTVHEQFF.

The V gene is TRBV6-4, the J gene TRBJ2-7; D is possibly TRBD1 or TRBD2 (6 bases each). Between the trimmed V and J ends, which lost 0 bases and 2 bases, there was a span of 14 bases. The CDR3 is 16 amino acids. Germline assignment: CDR1 MRHNA and CDR2 SNTAGT. The CDR3 reads CASSDSWGRGAYEQYF. The CDR3 DNA reads as TGTGCCAGCAGTGACTCGTGGGGGCGCGGGGCCTACGAGCAGTACTTC.

The V call is TRBV2, the J call TRBJ1-1; D uncertain. Germline-derived CDR1 and CDR2 are SNHLY and FYNNEI. The CDR3 totals 12 residues. With 11 bases removed from V and 1 base from J, the gap between germline ends came to 11 bases. The chain's CDR3 is CAVSGTNTEAFF. CDR3 sequence (DNA): TGTGCCGTCTCGGGTACGAACACTGAAGCTTTCTTT.

V is TRBV28 and J is TRBJ2-3; D not resolved. The CDR3 loop spans 12 amino acids. Trimming took off 7 bases at V and 6 bases at J, with 11 bases between the two ends. The germline V gene has CDR1 MDHEN and CDR2 SYDVKM. The CDR3 DNA reads TGTGCCAGCACCAGAGCATTGGATACGCAGTATTTT. Amino acid sequence: CASTRALDTQYF.

V gene TRBV2 combines with J gene TRBJ2-1; TRBD2 might be the D (5 bases). V was cut by 7 bases and J by 0 bases, with 10 bases left in between. The CDR3 contains 14 residues. Looked up from germline, CDR1 is SNHLY and CDR2 is FYNNEI. The CDR3, as DNA: TGTGCCAGCATGGAGGAAAGCTCCTACAATGAGCAGTTCTTC. This codes for CASMEESSYNEQFF.

The chain carries TRBV6-2 or TRBV6-3 and TRBJ2-7; 7 bases align to TRBD2. CDR3 length: 14 amino acids. J was trimmed by 3 bases and V by 8 bases; bases with no gene match: 10. Germline lookup yields CDR1 MNHEY and CDR2 SVGEGT. CDR3 sequence: CASSIGLGDYEQYF. DNA of the CDR3: TGTGCCAGCTCAATCGGACTAGGGGACTACGAGCAGTACTTC.

The chain uses TRBV27 and TRBJ1-5; D is possibly TRBD1 (6 bases). The CDR3 length is 15 residues. Trimming pared 1 base from V and 6 bases from J, leaving 13 bases between. Germline V lookup: CDR1 MNHEY, CDR2 SMNVEV (reference sequence). The CDR3 bases are TGTGCCAGCAGTTTATATAGCCAGGGGACTCAGCCCCAGCATTTT. Translated: CASSLYSQGTQPQHF.

The rearrangement uses TRBV5-1 and TRBJ2-1, with D perhaps TRBD1 or TRBD2 (5 bases each). Germline CDR1 reads SGHRS; CDR2 reads YFSETQ. With 4 bases removed from V and 9 bases from J, the gap between germline ends came to 11 bases. This CDR3 has 12 amino acids. CDR3 residues: CASSHQGPEQFF. DNA of the CDR3: TGCGCCAGCAGCCACCAGGGACCTGAGCAGTTCTTC.

This clonotype showed up just a few times. As DNA, the CDR3 is TGTGCCAGCAGCTTAGGGAGGGATCAGCCCCAGCATTTT. The encoded protein is CASSLGRDQPQHF. This chain connects TRBV13 to TRBJ1-5; D gene unclear. Germline V gene lookup returns CDR1 PRHDT and CDR2 FYEKMQ (reference sequence). V was cut by 0 bases and J by 5 bases, with 5 bases left in between. This CDR3 spans 13 amino acids.